This TCR beta chain was observed in a study of blood T cells in healthy people across ages. The CDR3 contains 15 residues. Trimming pared 8 bases from V and 0 bases from J, leaving 14 bases between. Per the germline V gene, CDR1 is LGHNA and CDR2 is YNFKEQ. To note about this clonotype: Its antigen is undetermined.

For the second PCR, which ran for about 6 to 11 cycles, a sample-barcoded 5' primer and a J-beta primer mix were used. TCRdb itself ran the 5' RACE reads through MiXCR, one entry per CDR3 protein. The table has about 670,000 distinct CDR3 sequences, 35% to 50% seen once. General study points: The diversity estimates, figures obtained from one million T cells, were considered underestimates. Donor CMV status, an unknown factor, possibly confounded changes in expanded clonotypes. Without sorted subsets, naive and antigen-experienced compartments could not be conclusively compared.

Caucasian individuals from Russia who were healthy and aged about 6 to 90 acted as donors. The material sequenced was blood. The TCR originated in a man aged 80 or over in good health. This sequence joins TRBV4-2 and TRBJ2-4, with TRBD1 as a possible D gene (5 bases). In nucleotides, the CDR3 is TGTGCCAGCGCACAGGATCCCCTAGCCAAAAACATTCAGTACTTC. Protein product: CASAQDPLAKNIQYF.